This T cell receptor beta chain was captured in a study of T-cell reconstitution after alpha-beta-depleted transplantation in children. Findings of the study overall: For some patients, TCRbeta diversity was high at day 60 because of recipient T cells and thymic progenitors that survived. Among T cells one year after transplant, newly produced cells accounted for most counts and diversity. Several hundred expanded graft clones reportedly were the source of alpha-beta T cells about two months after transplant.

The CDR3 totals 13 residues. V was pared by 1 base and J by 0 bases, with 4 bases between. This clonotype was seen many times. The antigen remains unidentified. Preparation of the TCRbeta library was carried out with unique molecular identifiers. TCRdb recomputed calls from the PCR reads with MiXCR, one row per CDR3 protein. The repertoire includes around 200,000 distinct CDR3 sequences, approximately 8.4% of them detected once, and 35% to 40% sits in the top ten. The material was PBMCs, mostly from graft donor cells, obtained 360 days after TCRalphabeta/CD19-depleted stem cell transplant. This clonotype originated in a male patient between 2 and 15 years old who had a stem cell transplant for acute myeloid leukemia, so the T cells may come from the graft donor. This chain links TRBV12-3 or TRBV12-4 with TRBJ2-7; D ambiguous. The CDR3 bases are TGTGCCAGCAGTTTAGGTCTCTCCTACGAGCAGTACTTC. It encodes CASSLGLSYEQYF.